This T cell receptor beta chain was recorded in a study of a mutant IDH1 vaccine in newly diagnosed glioma. In the study overall: Vaccination started 4-6 weeks after radiotherapy alone, or with temozolomide cycles.

On this clone: Its antigen is unknown.

Clones were sequenced by immunoSEQ multiplex PCR, and TCRdb holds only the in-frame ones, with some missing. The sample yields over 55,000 clones, around 81% seen once. Time point given: week 35, safety follow-up. The study gave 300 ug of mutant IDH1 20-mer peptide per vaccine dose, with topical imiquimod. This TCR came from a man in his forties with glioma. The sequencing here drew on PBMCs, taken from a glioma patient whose treatment included an IDH1 peptide vaccine.

The CDR3 DNA follows: TGTGCCAGCAGCTCTGGCAGTGAAGCTTTCTTT. It is translated as CASSSGSEAFF. The rearrangement joins TRBV11-2 to TRBJ1-1; D remains ambiguous. The germline V gene encodes CDR1 SGHAT and CDR2 FQNNGV. The CDR3 is 11 residues long. V was pared by 4 bases and J by 7 bases, with 7 bases between.